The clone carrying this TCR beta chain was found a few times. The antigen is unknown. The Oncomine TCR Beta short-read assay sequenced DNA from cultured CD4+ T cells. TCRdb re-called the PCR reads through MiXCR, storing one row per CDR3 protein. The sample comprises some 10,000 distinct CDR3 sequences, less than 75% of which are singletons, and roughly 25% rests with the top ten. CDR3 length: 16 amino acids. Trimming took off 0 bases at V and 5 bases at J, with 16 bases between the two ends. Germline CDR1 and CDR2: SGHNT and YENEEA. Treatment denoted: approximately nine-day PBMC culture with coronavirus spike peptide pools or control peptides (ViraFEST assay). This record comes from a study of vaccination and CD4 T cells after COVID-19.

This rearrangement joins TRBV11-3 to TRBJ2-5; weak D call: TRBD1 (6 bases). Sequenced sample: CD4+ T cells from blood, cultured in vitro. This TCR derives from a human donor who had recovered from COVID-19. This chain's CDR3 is CASSLDSIPGAETQYF. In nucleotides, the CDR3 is TGTGCCAGCAGCTTAGATTCAATACCAGGGGCGGAGACCCAGTACTTC.